One sample yielded the 2 T cell receptor beta chains listed below, sequenced in a study of blood T cell repertoires in COVID-19. Using immunoSEQ multiplex PCR, the repertoire was profiled, and TCRdb retains in-frame clones only, with some absent. Of about 250,000 clones in the sample, approximately 86% were seen once. Sequencing was carried out using peripheral blood. Source of these receptors: a man aged 80 or over with acute or convalescent COVID-19.

The chain is built from TRBV15 and TRBJ2-7; perhaps TRBD2 as D (6 bases). The CDR3 consists of 14 residues. Germline CDR1 is LNHNV and CDR2 is YYDKDF (reference sequence). Trimming removed 7 bases from V and 5 bases from J, with 18 bases in between. CDR3: CATKSGRNRHEQYF. In DNA, the CDR3 is TGTGCCACCAAAAGCGGGCGCAACCGACACGAGCAGTACTTC.

The chain joins TRBV19 to TRBJ1-5; no clear D gene. Trimming removed 3 bases at V and 4 bases at J, with 10 bases between. Germline-derived CDR1 and CDR2 are LNHDA and SQIVND (reference sequence). This CDR3 contains 14 residues. DNA for the CDR3: TGTGCCAGTAGTATGGGCAGGCTGAATCAGCCCCAGCATTTT. This gives the protein CASSMGRLNQPQHF.